This T cell receptor (beta chain) was identified in a study of vaccination effects on CD4 cells after COVID-19. Study at large: Participants received two doses of either the BNT162b2 or mRNA-1273 vaccine. Study results and caveats: After vaccination, at late timepoints, clones induced by infection and by vaccine contracted markedly.

CDR3 length: 14 amino acids. V dropped 3 bases and J dropped 2; count of bases not matched to a gene: 3. Germline V gives CDR1 DFQATT, CDR2 SNEGSKA (reference sequence). Following a roughly ten-day culture, CD4+ T cells were purified. No vaccinee had earlier SARS-CoV-2 infection, and nucleocapsid antibodies were negative. Data came from immunoSEQ multiplex PCR; TCRdb stores just in-frame clones and leaves some out. This table has some 50,000 clones, around 63% appearing once. Points on this clone: What it recognizes is unknown.

The source material was CD4+ T cells from PBMCs cultured without peptide, sampled before COVID-19 vaccination. This TCR was recovered from a human donor who received a COVID-19 vaccine. This chain uses TRBV20-1 with TRBJ2-5, with 10 nucleotides matching TRBD1. For the CDR3, the DNA is TGCAGTGCTAGTAGGACAGGGGGACAAGAGACCCAGTACTTC. Protein: CSASRTGGQETQYF.